The 2 T cell receptor beta chains given below trace back to one sample, sequenced in a study of blood T cell repertoires in COVID-19. The assay was immunoSEQ multiplex PCR, and TCRdb's table has in-frame clones only and misses some. The table has about 25,000 clones, roughly 87% seen once. The sequenced material came from peripheral blood. The receptors here all came from a human donor with active COVID-19. The donor label of this sample is uncertain.

The rearrangement links TRBV9 to TRBJ2-2; D is possibly TRBD2 (6 bases). CDR3 length: 15 amino acids. V lost 0 bases to trimming and J lost 7 bases, with 13 bases between them. Germline CDR1 and CDR2: SGDLS and YYNGEE. In DNA form, the CDR3 reads TGTGCCAGCAGCGTAGTCCCGGGAGAGGGCGGGGAGCTGTTTTTT. This gives the protein CASSVVPGEGGELFF.

The CDR3 loop reads CASSPRTSGISYNEQFF. The DNA for the CDR3 is TGTGCCAGCAGCCCCCGGACTAGCGGGATATCGTACAATGAGCAGTTCTTC. This chain joins TRBV7-9 and TRBJ2-1, with TRBD2 matching 12 bases. This CDR3 comprises 17 residues. The germline V gene encodes CDR1 SEHNR and CDR2 FQNEAQ (reference sequence). V trimming: 5 bases; J trimming: 4 bases; junction bases outside the gene matches: 9.